This T cell receptor (beta chain) originates from a study of blood T cell repertoires in COVID-19. Study-level background: There were acute and convalescent COVID-19 samples, and they came from the United States, Italy and Spain. The analysed material was cDNA or gDNA that came from T cells, B-cell-depleted T cells, or PBMCs.

The V gene's germline CDR1 is SNHLY and CDR2 FYNNEI. The CDR3 is 13 residues long. V dropped 5 bases and J dropped 7 bases, with 9 bases sitting between them. As originally analysed: Counts of nucleated cells, estimated from reference gene primer amplification, were obtained. The protocol was immunoSEQ multiplex PCR, while the TCRdb copy is restricted to in-frame clones and leaves out a portion. That table is the source of V, J and clone size, and D and trimming were worked out from the DNA. The table has some 180,000 clones, nearly 90% seen once. Material: peripheral blood. The source is a man between 60 and 75 years old with active or convalescent COVID-19. This chain connects TRBV2 to TRBJ1-6; no clear D gene. The CDR3 DNA follows: TGTGCCAGCAGTTCCCAGGAAAATTCACCCCTCCACTTT. It is translated as CASSSQENSPLHF.